This TCR beta chain was captured by sequencing in a study of tissue T cells after allogeneic stem cell transplantation. This clone was detected once. As yet, its antigen is unknown. Only in-frame clones appear in the TCRdb table, and some are missing; sequencing was by immunoSEQ multiplex PCR. This sample yields several thousand clones, of which around 58% are seen a single time; roughly a sixth belongs to the top ten. The study's findings and limits: Anatomically similar tissues had similar TCR repertoires within each patient. Only a limited share of tissue TCRs appeared in blood or spleen.

This CDR3 is built from 15 residues. Germline CDR1 and CDR2: SGHTA and FQGNSA. Trimming pared 2 bases from V and 4 bases from J, leaving 14 bases between. The chain has TRBV7-2 and TRBJ1-2; D gene uncertain. The material sequenced was tissue from the esophagus, taken at autopsy. This sequence was found in a female donor aged 60 or older with lung cancer. DNA of the CDR3: TGTGCCAGCAGCTTACCGAAACAGAGCTCCTATGGCTACACCTTC. The encoded protein is CASSLPKQSSYGYTF.